A selection of T cell receptor beta chains follows, all from one sample in a study of OX40 agonist ivuxolimab in advanced cancers. This table comes from immunoSEQ multiplex PCR, and its TCRdb copy is limited to in-frame clones, with some not included. This sample has 55,000 to 65,000 clones; roughly 87% occur once, and the top ten carry approximately 0.32%. Specimen: CD4+ or CD8+ T cells sorted from blood, collected in a trial of the OX40 agonist ivuxolimab. The receptors originated from an adult with an advanced solid tumor such as melanoma, head and neck, liver or kidney cancer. The CDR3 runs from the conserved cysteine through the conserved F or W. D genes are given only for firm matches. Clone size, where shown, is once, few, many, or a class for clones that have expanded.

v_gene	abundance	j_gene	len	d_gene	CDR3nt	CDR3aa
TRBV7-9	few	TRBJ1-2	17	TRBD1	TGTGCCACCCAATGTAAAGCCGGGACAGGGGAGTGTGATGGCTACACCTTC	CATQCKAGTGECDGYTF
TRBV18	.	TRBJ1-1	16	.	TGTGCCAGCTCACCACCTGCCGAGGGCATCCGCACTGAAGCTTTCTTT	CASSPPAEGIRTEAFF
TRBV6-1	once	TRBJ2-7	16	TRBD2	TGTGCCAGCAGTGAAGCGTTGGCGGGGGGTTTCTACGAGCAGTACTTC	CASSEALAGGFYEQYF
TRBV5-6	.	TRBJ1-4	15	.	TGTGCCAGCAGCTTGCGGAGGGTAACTAATGAAAAACTGTTTTTT	CASSLRRVTNEKLFF
TRBV6-5	once	TRBJ1-4	15	.	TGTGCCAGCAGAAAAGACGGTGCAACTAATGAAAAACTGTTTTTT	CASRKDGATNEKLFF
TRBV7-6	few	TRBJ2-7	13	.	TGTGCCAGCAGCATTGGCCGCATGGCCGAGCAGTACTTC	CASSIGRMAEQYF
TRBV30	.	TRBJ2-2	15	.	TGTGCCTGGAGTGTCCCAGGGGCCACCCGAGGGGAGCTGTTTTTT	CAWSVPGATRGELFF
TRBV18	.	TRBJ2-1	16	TRBD1	TGTGCCAGCTCACCCCTTCGCCGGGACAGCTACAATGAGCAGTTCTTC	CASSPLRRDSYNEQFF
TRBV19	.	TRBJ1-1	12	TRBD1	TGTGCCAGTAGTGTACGACAGGGTGAAGCTTTCTTT	CASSVRQGEAFF
TRBV5-6	.	TRBJ1-4	15	TRBD1	TGTGCCAGCAGCCTAAGGACAGGCCGGGGGGAAAAACTGTTTTTT	CASSLRTGRGEKLFF
TRBV7-9	.	TRBJ1-2	15	.	TGTGCCAGCAGCTTAGGGGGTGATCGGCCCTATGGCTACACCTTC	CASSLGGDRPYGYTF
TRBV2	.	TRBJ2-2	14	.	TGTGCCAGCAGCTGGACTATCAACACCGGGGAGCTGTTTTTT	CASSWTINTGELFF
TRBV30	.	TRBJ2-7	13	TRBD1	TGTGCCTCGGGGGACAGGCATACCTACGAGCAGTACTTC	CASGDRHTYEQYF
TRBV5-1	.	TRBJ1-1	13	TRBD1	TGCGCCAGCAGCTTGGCAGGGGGTTTGGAGGCTTTCTTT	CASSLAGGLEAFF
TRBV27	.	TRBJ1-4	14	TRBD1	TGTGCCAGCAGTTCGGGACAGGCCCTGGAAAAACTGTTTTTT	CASSSGQALEKLFF
TRBV4-3	.	TRBJ2-7	15	TRBD1	TGCGCCAGCAGCCATCTCCGACAGGGATTATACGAGCAGTACTTC	CASSHLRQGLYEQYF
TRBV5-1	.	TRBJ1-4	14	TRBD1	TGCGCCAGCAGCTTTGACAGGGGGCGTGAAAAACTGTTTTTT	CASSFDRGREKLFF
TRBV4-2	.	TRBJ1-2	15	TRBD1	TGTGCCAGCAGCCAAGCCGGGACAGGGGACGTCATGTACACCTTC	CASSQAGTGDVMYTF
TRBV18	.	TRBJ2-1	16	TRBD2	TGTGCCACCCCCCGGATAGCGGGGGTACTGAACAATGAGCAGTTCTTC	CATPRIAGVLNNEQFF
TRBV6-5	.	TRBJ2-7	13	.	TGTGCCAGCAGTACCGATAGACGGGCCGAGCAGTACTTC	CASSTDRRAEQYF
TRBV2	.	TRBJ2-7	12	.	TGTGCCAGCAGTGACACGTCCTACGAGCAGTACTTC	CASSDTSYEQYF
TRBV9	.	TRBJ1-2	15	.	TGTGCCAGCAGCGTAGGGGTTCTCGCCTATGATGGCTACACCTTC	CASSVGVLAYDGYTF
TRBV6-5	.	TRBJ2-7	15	.	TGTGCCAGCAGTTACTCATCGGGGGGCGTCTACGAGCAGTACTTC	CASSYSSGGVYEQYF
TRBV2	.	TRBJ1-5	15	.	TGTGCCAGCAGTGAACGACAGCGCGAGTCACAGCCCCAGCATTTT	CASSERQRESQPQHF
TRBV6-5	.	TRBJ1-3	14	.	TGTGCCAGCAGTGACGGGGGTACAAGAAACACCATATATTTT	CASSDGGTRNTIYF
TRBV7-6	.	TRBJ2-1	15	TRBD1	TGTGCCAGCAGCCAGGGACAGGCGGCCCACAATGAGCAGTTCTTC	CASSQGQAAHNEQFF
TRBV5-1	.	TRBJ2-7	16	.	TGCGCCAGCAGCTTGGAGGGGCCGGGACGGTCCTACGAGCAGTACTTC	CASSLEGPGRSYEQYF
TRBV5-1	.	TRBJ2-5	17	TRBD2	TGCGCCAGCAGCTTGGTGGGACTAGCGGGGGCCAGGGAGACCCAGTACTTC	CASSLVGLAGARETQYF
TRBV6-6	.	TRBJ1-5	13	.	TGTGCCAGCAGGGTGGGAGAGAATCAGCCCCAGCATTTT	CASRVGENQPQHF
TRBV6-1	.	TRBJ2-2	16	.	TGTGCCAGCAGTGAAAATGGGGCGGAGCGACGCACGGAGCTGTTTTTT	CASSENGAERRTELFF
TRBV5-4	.	TRBJ2-7	16	TRBD1	TGTGCCAGCAGCCTGGGGGAGGGACAGGGCTCCTACGAGCAGTACTTC	CASSLGEGQGSYEQYF
TRBV7-9	.	TRBJ1-5	15	.	TGTGCCAGCAGCTTAGAGGTGGGAGTCAATCAGCCCCAGCATTTT	CASSLEVGVNQPQHF
TRBV21-1	.	TRBJ2-1	12	.	TGTGCCCTACACCATTCCGACAATGAGCAGTTCTTC	CALHHSDNEQFF
TRBV14	.	TRBJ1-1	14	.	TGTGCCAGCAGCCAAGAAGAGGGTTGGACTGAAGCTTTCTTT	CASSQEEGWTEAFF
TRBV18	.	TRBJ2-7	14	TRBD2	TGTGCCAGCTCACGACCCGGGAGGTCCTACGAGCAGTACTTC	CASSRPGRSYEQYF
TRBV21-1	.	TRBJ2-7	14	.	TGTGCCAGCAGCCCCGGGGGGGGAACAAACGAGCAGTACTTC	CASSPGGGTNEQYF
TRBV25-1	.	TRBJ1-2	16	.	TGTGCCAGCAGTGACCCGACTTTACCGGGACACTATGGCTACACCTTC	CASSDPTLPGHYGYTF
TRBV14	.	TRBJ2-4	15	.	TGTGCCAGCAGCCAAAGTTTAGGCAGGGTTAACATTCAGTACTTC	CASSQSLGRVNIQYF
TRBV2	.	TRBJ2-4	16	.	TGTGCCAGCAGAGACGACATTTTTCTAGCCAAAAACATTCAGTACTTC	CASRDDIFLAKNIQYF
TRBV14	.	TRBJ2-5	12	.	TGTGCCAGCAGCCATGTGGTAGAGACCCAGTACTTC	CASSHVVETQYF
TRBV30	.	TRBJ1-5	13	.	TGTGCTGGGGGAGGGAGCAGCAATCAGCCCCAGCATTTT	CAGGGSSNQPQHF
TRBV2	once	TRBJ2-1	13	.	TGTGCCAGCAGTGAAAACGCCCTGAATGAGCAGTTCTTC	CASSENALNEQFF
TRBV6-5	.	TRBJ2-7	13	.	TGTGCCAGCAGGAAGGGGGTCCTGGGCGAGCAGTACTTC	CASRKGVLGEQYF
TRBV29-1	.	TRBJ1-2	14	.	TGCAGCGTTGGGGAGGGAGGGGACCTCTCGGGCTACACCTTC	CSVGEGGDLSGYTF
TRBV18	.	TRBJ1-1	14	.	TGTGCCAGCTCACCGGGCAGATTGAACACTGAAGCTTTCTTT	CASSPGRLNTEAFF
TRBV6-1	.	TRBJ1-6	13	TRBD1	TGTGCCAGCAGCGGACAGGGTAATTCACCCCTCCACTTT	CASSGQGNSPLHF